The next 10 T cell receptor beta chains were all read from a single sample in a study of post-analysis software for immune sequencing data (dated by TCRdb to between 2014 and 2017). Study-wide conclusions, independent of this receptor: Significantly higher frequencies in patients than in controls were found for five or six TRBV segments, including TRBV5-6, TRBV5-1 and TRBV20-1.

Library preparation employed PCR. Sequenced using an Illumina HiSeq 2500. Unique molecular identifiers were incorporated into TCR beta cDNA libraries to reduce PCR and sequencing biases. The public sequencing data were trimmed at Q25 with fastp and processed into clonotypes with MiXCR by TCRdb, which kept only in-frame beta chains. Identical CDR3 protein sequences are pooled into one entry, listed with their most common genes and DNA. For this sample there are approximately 770,000 distinct CDR3 sequences; 46% appear just once. The top ten clonotypes cover around 4.7% of the sample. These receptors are not linked to any known antigen. Sequencing was carried out using blood. These receptors all come from a girl between 5 and 17 years old with multiple sclerosis.

The genes are TRBV29-1 and TRBJ2-1; TRBD2 matches at 12 bases. Trimming cost V 6 bases and J 9 bases; bases outside gene matches: 12. Germline V gene sequence: CDR1 SQVTM, CDR2 ANQGSEA. The CDR3 spans 15 residues. DNA of the CDR3: TGCAGCGTATCGAGACTAGCGGGAGAGGGTGGTGAGCAGTTCTTC. This translates into CSVSRLAGEGGEQFF.

Concerning this clonotype: At one end, the junction sequence differs from germline, possibly due to a read error. The genes are TRBV12-3 or TRBV12-4 and TRBJ2-3; D unresolved. CDR3 length: 16 amino acids. The CDR3 loop is CASSLGRTAITDAQYF. DNA of the CDR3: TGTGCCAGCAGCTTAGGAAGGACGGCGATCACAGATGCGCAGTATTTT.

The chain carries TRBV20-1 and TRBJ2-1; TRBD2 matches at 11 bases. The CDR3 covers 16 residues. The J segment lost 0 bases and the V segment lost 3 bases, leaving 4 bases of the junction unmatched. The V gene's germline CDR1 is DFQATT and CDR2 SNEGSKA (reference sequence). The CDR3 is CSARTSGTFSYNEQFF. DNA of the CDR3: TGCAGTGCTAGGACTAGCGGGACTTTCTCCTACAATGAGCAGTTCTTC.

The DNA of the CDR3 is TGCAGTGCTTGGGGCGGGACAGGTAACGAGCAGTACTTC. Translating gives CSAWGGTGNEQYF. The V and J genes are TRBV20-1 and TRBJ2-4; 8 bases are a match to TRBD1. The J call is uncertain, as TRBJ2-7 better fits the DNA end. CDR3 length: 13 amino acids. Germline lookup yields CDR1 DFQATT and CDR2 SNEGSKA (reference sequence).

The chain is built from TRBV7-2 and TRBJ2-5; 9 bases line up with TRBD1. Germline-derived CDR1 and CDR2 are SGHTA and FQGNSA. V lost 2 bases to trimming and J lost 4 bases; unmatched junction nucleotides: 5. The CDR3 runs to 15 residues. This CDR3 is CASSLYRGRGETQYF. The DNA of the CDR3 is TGTGCCAGCAGCTTATACAGGGGGCGCGGAGAGACCCAGTACTTC.

In this sample, this clonotype turned up a few times. This rearrangement joins TRBV7-2 to TRBJ2-3; D is perhaps TRBD1 (6 bases). V was pared by 5 bases and J by 1 base, with 13 bases between. The CDR3 is 15 residues long. From germline, CDR1 is SGHTA and CDR2 FQGNSA. The CDR3: CASSLRPGGTDTQYF. The CDR3, as DNA: TGTGCCAGCAGCCTGAGACCAGGGGGCACAGATACGCAGTATTTT.

V and J are TRBV20-1 and TRBJ2-5; D remains ambiguous. The V gene lost 2 bases and the J gene lost 5 bases, with 18 bases spanning the gap. Germline V gene sequence: CDR1 DFQATT, CDR2 SNEGSKA (reference sequence). CDR3 length: 15 residues. The CDR3 DNA sequence: TGCAGTGCTAGACCCTTGAATGAGGATTGGGAGACCCAGTACTTC. Protein: CSARPLNEDWETQYF.

The gene calls are TRBV4-1 and TRBJ2-5, with no clear D. The V gene's germline CDR1 is MGHRA and CDR2 YSYEKL. The CDR3 runs to 14 residues. With 1 base removed from V and 7 bases from J, the gap between germline ends came to 13 bases. CDR3 sequence reads: CASSQGQAHGTQYF. The CDR3 bases are TGCGCCAGCAGCCAAGGTCAAGCTCATGGGACCCAGTACTTC.

This chain links TRBV6-5 with TRBJ1-2, with D unresolved. V lost 7 bases to trimming and J lost 10 bases, with 25 bases between them. Germline V CDR1 and CDR2: MNHEY, SVGAGI. The CDR3 length is 15 residues. The CDR3 DNA reads TGTGCCAGCACCCACATATCGGGGAATGCGGGGATCTACACCTTC. This sequence encodes CASTHISGNAGIYTF.

This clonotype appeared a few times. The chain carries TRBV29-1 and TRBJ2-1; 9 bases line up with TRBD2. After removal of 7 bases from V and 3 bases from J, the junction contained 13 bases not matched to a gene. The CDR3 runs 16 residues. Germline CDR1 SQVTM, CDR2 ANQGSEA. CDR3 in DNA: TGCAGCGCCGGACCCTTATTAGCGGGAGTCTACAATGAGCAGTTCTTC. This translates into CSAGPLLAGVYNEQFF.